The rows below give T cell receptor beta chains drawn from one sample of a study of T cell responses to AZD1222 COVID-19 vaccine. Using immunoSEQ multiplex PCR, the repertoire was profiled, and TCRdb retains in-frame clones only, with some absent. Of 150,000 or so clones detected, about nine tenths appear once; the ten largest clones hold approximately 1.5%. Source: peripheral blood, taken on day 0 of AZD1222 vaccination. The receptors were gathered from an adult in good health. CDR3s include the opening cysteine and the closing phenylalanine or tryptophan. A D gene is named only where the DNA matches it firmly. Not all rows give a size; the values are once, few, many and, for expanded clones, a class.

>.|TRBV6-5|TRBJ1-1|TRBD1|15
TGTGCCGGGTCGACAGGGCTGGCTCGAAACACTGAAGCTTTCTTT
CAGSTGLARNTEAFF
>.|TRBV10-1|TRBJ1-5|.|14
TGCGCCAGCAGTGCGCTACGGGGCAATCAGCCCCAGCATTTT
CASSALRGNQPQHF
>.|TRBV7-9|TRBJ1-1|.|18
TGTGCCAGCAGCTTAGAAACGGGAGTTCCGGACCTGAACACTGAAGCTTTCTTT
CASSLETGVPDLNTEAFF
>.|TRBV7-3|TRBJ1-1|TRBD1|16
TGTGCCAGCAGCTTAACTGCCGGGACAGGGAACACTGAAGCTTTCTTT
CASSLTAGTGNTEAFF
>.|TRBV6-4|TRBJ2-1|.|15
TGTGCCAGCAGTGAATATAGGGGGACCTACAATGAGCAGTTCTTC
CASSEYRGTYNEQFF
>.|TRBV5-6|TRBJ1-1|.|16
TGTGCCAGCACCTACAGGGTAGGGGGGAGGAGTACTGAAGCTTTCTTT
CASTYRVGGRSTEAFF
>few|TRBV5-4|TRBJ2-7|.|13
TGTGCCAGCAGCTTGGCCGCAGCCTACGAGCAGTACTTC
CASSLAAAYEQYF
>.|TRBV15|TRBJ2-7|.|15
TGTGCCACCAGCCGCCGATTAACCCCCCGCTACGAGCAGTACTTC
CATSRRLTPRYEQYF
>.|TRBV27|TRBJ1-2|.|14
TGTGCCAGCAAACTACGGAGGGGGGGGATCGGCTACACCTTC
CASKLRRGGIGYTF
>few|TRBV5-8|TRBJ1-1|.|14
TGTGCCAGCAGCGTCCGGGACTCCAACACTGAAGCTTTCTTT
CASSVRDSNTEAFF
>.|TRBV5-1|TRBJ2-2|.|15
TGCGCCAGCAGCTTGGCACTGGCGGGTACCGGGGAGCTGTTTTTT
CASSLALAGTGELFF
>.|TRBV7-9|TRBJ2-7|TRBD1|15
TGTGCCAGCAGCTTAGGGGCAGGGGGCTCCTACGAGCAGTACTTC
CASSLGAGGSYEQYF
>.|TRBV5-3|TRBJ1-2|TRBD1|17
TGTGCCAGAAGCTTATTCCAGGGGGTCCCGCCTAACTATGGCTACACCTTC
CARSLFQGVPPNYGYTF
>.|TRBV28|TRBJ1-2|.|16
TGTGCCAGCAGTTTCGATCCTAAGCTCAAGAACTATGGCTACACCTTC
CASSFDPKLKNYGYTF
>.|TRBV7-9|TRBJ2-2|TRBD1|14
TGTGCCAGCAGCTCCCAGGGGGACACCGGGGAGCTGTTTTTT
CASSSQGDTGELFF
>.|TRBV19|TRBJ1-2|.|15
TGTGCCAGTAGTATCCTCCAGGGAGTAAGGTATGGCTACACCTTC
CASSILQGVRYGYTF
>.|TRBV28|TRBJ1-6|.|15
TGTGCCAGCAGGGGAATCGGGCAGATCAATGCACCCCTCCACTTT
CASRGIGQINAPLHF
>.|TRBV11-2|TRBJ1-5|.|14
TGTGCCAGCAGCGGTGCAGGGTTCAATCAGCCCCAGCATTTT
CASSGAGFNQPQHF
>.|TRBV19|TRBJ1-1|.|13
TGTGCCAGTATCACCGGGACGAACACTGAAGCTTTCTTT
CASITGTNTEAFF
>.|TRBV7-8|TRBJ1-5|.|12
TGTGCCAGCAGCTTAGGGAACCGGCCCCAGCATTTT
CASSLGNRPQHF
>.|TRBV24-1|TRBJ1-6|.|14
TGTGCCACCAGTGAACAGTACGATAATTCACCCCTCCACTTT
CATSEQYDNSPLHF
>.|TRBV6-2/TRBV6-3|TRBJ1-6|.|13
TGTGCCAGCAGTGTACAGGGCCGTTCACCCCTCCACTTT
CASSVQGRSPLHF
>.|TRBV5-1|TRBJ1-3|.|16
TGCGCCAGCAGCTTGGATGGGGGCCCGCCTGGAAACACCATATATTTT
CASSLDGGPPGNTIYF
>.|TRBV24-1|TRBJ2-7|TRBD1|13
TGTGCCACCATGGGGACAGGGAACTACGAGCAGTACTTC
CATMGTGNYEQYF
>.|TRBV19|TRBJ1-5|TRBD1|16
TGTGCCAGTAGTACGGACAGGGGCCCCGGTAAGGGGCCCCAGCATTTT
CASSTDRGPGKGPQHF
>.|TRBV7-2|TRBJ2-7|TRBD2|14
TGTGCCAGCAGCCCATACACTAGCGGGGGGGAGCAGTACTTC
CASSPYTSGGEQYF
>.|TRBV4-1|TRBJ2-2|.|16
TGCGCCAGCAGCCAAGAAAGGCAGGGGAACACCGGGGAGCTGTTTTTT
CASSQERQGNTGELFF
>.|TRBV11-2|TRBJ2-7|.|17
TGTGCCAGCAGCCTCCCAGCGCTGGCAGGTAATGCCTACGAGCAGTACTTC
CASSLPALAGNAYEQYF
>.|TRBV4-1|TRBJ1-2|.|14
TGCGCCAGCAGCCGCGCCACAGGTTTCTATGGCTACACCTTC
CASSRATGFYGYTF
>.|TRBV20-1|TRBJ2-7|.|11
TGCAGTGCTAGAGGATTTTACGAGCAGTACTTC
CSARGFYEQYF
>.|TRBV19|TRBJ1-4|.|16
TGTGCCAGTAGTAGGGGGCAGGGATCAACTAATGAAAAACTGTTTTTT
CASSRGQGSTNEKLFF
>.|TRBV7-9|TRBJ1-1|.|14
TGTGCCAGCAGCTCGGACAACATGAACACTGAAGCTTTCTTT
CASSSDNMNTEAFF
>.|TRBV6-5|TRBJ1-6|.|14
TGTGCCACTCTCGAGACTCGGACCAATTCACCCCTCCACTTT
CATLETRTNSPLHF
>.|TRBV4-2|TRBJ2-5|.|15
TGTGCCAGCAGCCAAGAGCGACGATTTCAAGAGACCCAGTACTTC
CASSQERRFQETQYF
>.|TRBV5-6|TRBJ1-5|.|15
TGTGCCAGCAGCTTGGTCGGGGGGGCAGTTCAGCCCCAGCATTTT
CASSLVGGAVQPQHF
>.|TRBV6-2/TRBV6-3|TRBJ2-5|TRBD2|16
TGTGCCAGCAGCCGACGACTAGTCGGGGGGCAAGAGACCCAGTACTTC
CASSRRLVGGQETQYF
>.|TRBV7-2|TRBJ1-5|.|14
TGTGCCAGCAGCACGGGTGATCGGGGTCAGCCCCAGCATTTT
CASSTGDRGQPQHF
>.|TRBV12-3/TRBV12-4|TRBJ1-2|.|13
TGTGCCAGCAGCAAAACACAAAACTATGGCTACACCTTC
CASSKTQNYGYTF
>.|TRBV7-6|TRBJ2-1|.|16
TGTGCCAGCACCGTCAGGGTACAGAGCTCCTACAATGAGCAGTTCTTC
CASTVRVQSSYNEQFF
>.|TRBV11-2|TRBJ1-2|.|15
TGTGCCAGCAGCTTAGAACAGGGAGGGAACTATGGCTACACCTTC
CASSLEQGGNYGYTF